The text below deals with one T cell receptor (beta chain). Antigen: not known. The PCR employed 60 Vbeta primers together with 13 Jbeta primers. This table comes from immunoSEQ multiplex PCR, and its TCRdb copy is limited to in-frame clones, with some not included. In the table there are over 80,000 clones, roughly 80% of which are singletons. The source of the sample is a study of cytomegalovirus exposure and HLA in healthy donors. Trimming cost V 8 bases and J 11 bases; bases outside gene matches: 11. The CDR3 is 13 residues long. Looked up from germline, CDR1 is SGHNT and CDR2 is YYREEE (reference sequence). Overall study results and limits: TCR beta chains numbering more than 150 were designated cytomegalovirus-associated.

This chain links TRBV5-4 with TRBJ2-3; 10 bases agree with TRBD1. The sample was PBMCs. This TCR was recovered from a man aged 55 to 70 in good health and CMV-seropositive. DNA of the CDR3: TGTGCCAGTCGGGACAGGGGAGAAAGGGAGCAGTATTTT. This sequence encodes CASRDRGEREQYF.